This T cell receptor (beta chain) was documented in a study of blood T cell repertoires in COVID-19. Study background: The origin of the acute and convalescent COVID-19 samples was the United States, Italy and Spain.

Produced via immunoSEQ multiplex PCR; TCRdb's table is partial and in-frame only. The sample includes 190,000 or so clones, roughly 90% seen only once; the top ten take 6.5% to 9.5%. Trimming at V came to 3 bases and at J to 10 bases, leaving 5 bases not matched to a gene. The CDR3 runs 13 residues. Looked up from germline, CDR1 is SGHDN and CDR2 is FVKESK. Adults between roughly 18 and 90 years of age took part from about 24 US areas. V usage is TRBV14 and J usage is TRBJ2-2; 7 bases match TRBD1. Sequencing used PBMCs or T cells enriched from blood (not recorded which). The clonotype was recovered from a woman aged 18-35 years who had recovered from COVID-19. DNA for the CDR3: TGTGCCAGCAGCCAGGACAGGAGTCTGGAGCTGTTTTTT. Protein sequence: CASSQDRSLELFF.